The TCR beta chain described here comes from a study of cytomegalovirus exposure and HLA in healthy donors. The wider study: Around 190 million T cells yielded more than 95 million unique TCR beta sequences, as an earlier analysis found. Study conclusions and caveats: In all likelihood, a cluster of highly shared sequence variants was a sequencing artifact. The study had only CMV serostatus as immune exposure information. Earlier analysis looked at TCR beta V segments, and most were productive about 90% or about 30% of the time.

The CDR3 runs to 15 residues. The V gene end was trimmed by 1 base and the J gene end by 4 bases; junction bases not matched to a gene: 4. The germline gives CDR1 SGDLS, CDR2 YYNGEE. Notes on this clone: Its antigen is unknown.

A multiplex PCR was run with 60 Vbeta primers and 13 Jbeta primers. The protocol was immunoSEQ multiplex PCR, while the TCRdb copy is restricted to in-frame clones and leaves out a portion. The repertoire includes 120,000 or so clones, roughly a sixth of them detected once, and 2.5% to 3% sits in the top ten. Sequenced sample: PBMCs. This sequence was found in a female donor in good health and CMV-seropositive. J is TRBJ2-2 and V is TRBV9; 7 bases match TRBD1. This CDR3 reads CASSVTGASTGELFF. CDR3 DNA: TGTGCCAGCAGCGTAACAGGGGCAAGCACCGGGGAGCTGTTTTTT.